This T cell receptor (beta chain) is drawn from a study of blood T cell repertoires in COVID-19. Original handling: It was from reference gene primer amplification that nucleated cell counts were estimated. Clones were read by immunoSEQ multiplex PCR, and TCRdb kept only the in-frame ones, dropping some. V, J and clone size reflect that table, while D and trimming were determined from the DNA. This sample has approximately 400,000 clones, with approximately 88% found just once. V trimming: 5 bases; J trimming: 3 bases; junction bases outside the gene matches: 9. The CDR3 runs to 16 residues. Germline-derived CDR1 and CDR2 are MNHEY and SMNVEV (reference sequence).

The chain links TRBV27 to TRBJ2-3, with 9 bases matching TRBD1. The sequenced sample was peripheral blood. The sequence was obtained from a woman between 50 and 59 years old with COVID-19, enrolled during active disease. CDR3 protein: CASSPQDRGRTDTQYF. The DNA for the CDR3 is TGTGCCAGCAGTCCGCAGGACAGGGGTAGGACAGATACGCAGTATTTT.